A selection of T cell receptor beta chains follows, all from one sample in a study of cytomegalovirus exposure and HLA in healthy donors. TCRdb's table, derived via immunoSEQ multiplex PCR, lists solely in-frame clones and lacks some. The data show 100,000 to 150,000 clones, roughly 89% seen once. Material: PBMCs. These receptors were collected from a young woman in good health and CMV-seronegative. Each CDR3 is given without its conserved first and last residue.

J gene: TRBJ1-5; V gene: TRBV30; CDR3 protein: ACGGYNQPQH
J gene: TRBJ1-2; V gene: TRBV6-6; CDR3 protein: ASSSTGESRSSYT
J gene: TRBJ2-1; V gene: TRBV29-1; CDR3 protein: SWSVGTAHNEQF
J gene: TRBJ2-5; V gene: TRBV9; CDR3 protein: ASSASGGLPETQY
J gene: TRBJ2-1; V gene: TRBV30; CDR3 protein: AWSAPLAGYYNEQF
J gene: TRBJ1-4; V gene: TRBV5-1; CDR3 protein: ASSLDGQSGKLF
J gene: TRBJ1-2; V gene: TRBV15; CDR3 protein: ATSLGGRGHGYT
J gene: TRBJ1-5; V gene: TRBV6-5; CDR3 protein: ASSYPGQPQH
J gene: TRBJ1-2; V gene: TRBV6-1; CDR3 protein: ASINPGSGGYT
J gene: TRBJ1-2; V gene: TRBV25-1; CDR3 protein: ASSEYNSGVNGYT
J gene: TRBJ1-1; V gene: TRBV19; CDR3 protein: ASSTDTANTEAF
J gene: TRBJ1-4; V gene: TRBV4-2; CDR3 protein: ASSQVWTGEGNEKLF
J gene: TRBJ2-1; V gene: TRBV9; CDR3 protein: ASSVRGSGHNEQF
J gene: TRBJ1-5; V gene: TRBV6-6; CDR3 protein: ASSPDQPQH
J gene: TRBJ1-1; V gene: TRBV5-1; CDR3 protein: ASSSTENTEAF
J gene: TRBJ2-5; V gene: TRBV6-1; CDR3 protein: ASSEGAGGQETQY
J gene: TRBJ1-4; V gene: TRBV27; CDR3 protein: ASGYTGTVNEKLF
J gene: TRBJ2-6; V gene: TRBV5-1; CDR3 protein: ARRDRGNTGANVLT
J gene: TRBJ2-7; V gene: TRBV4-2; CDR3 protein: ASSQDRLAGEQY
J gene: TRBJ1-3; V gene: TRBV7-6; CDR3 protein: ASSLGLRGISGNTIY
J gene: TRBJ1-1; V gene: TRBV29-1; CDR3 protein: SVRTENTEAF
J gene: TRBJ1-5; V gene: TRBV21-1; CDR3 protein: ASSIKKDREGNQPQH
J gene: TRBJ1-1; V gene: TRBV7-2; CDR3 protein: ASSLAEKGTEAF
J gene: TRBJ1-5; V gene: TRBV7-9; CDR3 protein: ASSLNSGAGQPQH
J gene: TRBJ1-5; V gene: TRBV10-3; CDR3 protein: AISEFGQGKGPQH
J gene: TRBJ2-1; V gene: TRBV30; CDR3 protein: AWTSIYNEQF
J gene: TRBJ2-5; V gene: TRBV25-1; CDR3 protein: ASSKDRGWGETQY
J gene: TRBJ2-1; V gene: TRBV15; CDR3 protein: ATSRDPVAGADNEQF
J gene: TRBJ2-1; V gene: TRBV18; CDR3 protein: ASSSGGEQF
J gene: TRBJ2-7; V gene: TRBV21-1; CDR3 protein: ASSSTSGRALGSLCSPTYEQY
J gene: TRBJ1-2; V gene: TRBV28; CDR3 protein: ASRKQGTDYGYT
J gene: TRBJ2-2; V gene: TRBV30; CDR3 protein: AWSATGFTGELF
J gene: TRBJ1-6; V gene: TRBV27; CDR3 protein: ASSPNPYNSPLH
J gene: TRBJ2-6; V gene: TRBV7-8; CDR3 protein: ASSRGGGAPGANVLT
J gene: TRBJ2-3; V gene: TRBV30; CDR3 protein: AWSADRVGDTQY
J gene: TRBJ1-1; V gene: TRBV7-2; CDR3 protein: ATQTPGGTTEAF
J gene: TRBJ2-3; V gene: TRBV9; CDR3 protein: ASSAQGQAGVTDTQY
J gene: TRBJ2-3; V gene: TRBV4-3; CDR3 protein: ASSSWTSGIDTQY
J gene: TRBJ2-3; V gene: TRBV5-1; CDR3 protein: ASALQGQSTDTQY
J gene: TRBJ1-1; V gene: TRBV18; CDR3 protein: ASSPTQGLRNTEAF
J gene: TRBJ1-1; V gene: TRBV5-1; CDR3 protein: ASRTGNTEAF
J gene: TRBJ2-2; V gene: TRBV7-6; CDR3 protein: ASSQLSGSDGELF
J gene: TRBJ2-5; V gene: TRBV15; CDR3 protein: ATSPAPQRETQY
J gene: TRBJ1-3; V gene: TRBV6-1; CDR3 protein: ASSDSGLSGNTIY
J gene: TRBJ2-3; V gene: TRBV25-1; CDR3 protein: ASSDSLYLTGGTDTQY
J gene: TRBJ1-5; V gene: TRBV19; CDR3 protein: ARTGGDSNQPQH
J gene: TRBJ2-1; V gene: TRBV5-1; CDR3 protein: ASSLWVGANEQF
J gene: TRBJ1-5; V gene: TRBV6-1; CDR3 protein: ASSGGDRDRQPQH
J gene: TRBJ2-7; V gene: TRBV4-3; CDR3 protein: ASSPGTGSTYEQY
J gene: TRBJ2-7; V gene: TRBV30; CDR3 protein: AWTLDNLKAGEQY